This is a list of T cell receptor beta chains from one sample in a study of blood T cell repertoires in COVID-19. Only in-frame clones appear in the TCRdb table, and some are missing; sequencing was by immunoSEQ multiplex PCR. Of 40,000 to 50,000 clones in the sample, 86% were seen once. Specimen: PBMCs or T cells enriched from blood (not recorded which). These receptor sequences come from a woman aged 50 to 60 who had recovered from COVID-19. CDR3s include the opening cysteine and the closing phenylalanine or tryptophan. The D gene is left open where the match is weak. The listing skips clone size in some rows; elsewhere it reads once, few, many or a size class.

V gene,clone size,J gene,D gene,CDR3 protein,CDR3 DNA
TRBV19,NA,TRBJ1-1,NA,CASSIRGEDTEAFF,TGTGCCAGTAGTATCAGGGGAGAGGACACTGAAGCTTTCTTT
TRBV29-1,NA,TRBJ2-7,TRBD1,CSANPGQGTLQYF,TGCAGCGCTAACCCGGGACAGGGTACGTTGCAGTACTTC
TRBV28,NA,TRBJ2-3,TRBD2,CASSFIFSASGRFVDTQYF,TGTGCCAGCAGTTTTATTTTTTCGGCTAGCGGGAGATTCGTAGATACGCAGTATTTT
TRBV6-5,NA,TRBJ2-5,TRBD2,CASSLLAAETQYF,TGTGCCAGCAGCCTACTAGCGGCGGAGACCCAGTACTTC
TRBV2,NA,TRBJ2-7,TRBD1,CASSGEGQEYHEQYF,TGTGCCAGCAGTGGAGAGGGACAGGAATACCACGAGCAGTACTTC
TRBV11-2,NA,TRBJ2-7,NA,CASSLSNYEQYF,TGTGCCAGCAGCTTATCTAACTACGAGCAGTACTTC
TRBV2,NA,TRBJ1-2,NA,CASEPNYGYTF,TGTGCCAGCGAGCCGAACTATGGCTACACCTTC
TRBV4-3,NA,TRBJ1-5,TRBD1,CASSQDPGQGIDQPQHF,TGCGCCAGCAGCCAAGATCCGGGACAGGGGATCGATCAGCCCCAGCATTTT
TRBV9,NA,TRBJ2-2,TRBD2,CASSVGSSGGATSSGELFF,TGTGCCAGCAGCGTAGGATCTAGCGGGGGGGCCACCTCATCCGGGGAGCTGTTTTTT
TRBV19,NA,TRBJ2-1,TRBD1,CASSMWDRSYNEQFF,TGTGCCAGTAGTATGTGGGACAGGAGTTACAATGAGCAGTTCTTC
TRBV29-1,NA,TRBJ1-1,NA,CSARQANTEAFF,TGCAGCGCCAGACAAGCGAACACTGAAGCTTTCTTT
TRBV21-1,NA,TRBJ2-7,NA,CASSSVRTQTYEQYF,TGTGCCAGCAGCTCGGTCAGGACTCAAACCTACGAGCAGTACTTC
TRBV27,NA,TRBJ2-1,TRBD2,CASRLLAGGNEQFF,TGTGCCAGCAGACTATTAGCGGGAGGTAATGAGCAGTTCTTC
TRBV29-1,NA,TRBJ2-5,TRBD1,CSFDGQGIKTQYF,TGCAGCTTTGATGGACAGGGGATAAAGACCCAGTACTTC
TRBV28,once,TRBJ2-5,TRBD2,CASSPRGGRSETQYF,TGTGCCAGCAGTCCACGGGGGGGCCGGTCGGAGACCCAGTACTTC
TRBV7-2,NA,TRBJ1-5,NA,CASSLVEDRNQPQHF,TGTGCCAGCAGCTTAGTGGAGGACAGAAATCAGCCCCAGCATTTT
TRBV7-2,once,TRBJ2-5,NA,CASSLARRGPGETQYF,TGTGCCAGCAGCTTAGCGCGGAGGGGACCAGGGGAGACCCAGTACTTC
TRBV7-2,NA,TRBJ1-5,NA,CASSSGGPQPQHF,TGTGCCAGCAGCTCGGGGGGGCCTCAGCCCCAGCATTTT
TRBV5-1,NA,TRBJ2-3,TRBD2,CASSLKLAGSSDTQYF,TGCGCCAGCAGCCTAAAACTAGCGGGCTCCTCGGATACGCAGTATTTT
TRBV7-8,few,TRBJ1-5,NA,CASSFLQSFNQPQHF,TGTGCCAGCAGCTTTTTACAGAGTTTCAATCAGCCCCAGCATTTT
TRBV5-1,NA,TRBJ1-1,NA,CASSPERVDTEAFF,TGCGCCAGCAGCCCCGAGAGGGTGGACACTGAAGCTTTCTTT
TRBV4-2,once,TRBJ1-2,NA,CASSPSTGSPNGYGYTF,TGTGCCAGCAGCCCCAGTACGGGATCCCCTAATGGTTATGGCTACACCTTC
TRBV7-2,NA,TRBJ1-2,NA,CASSLRQAPYGYTF,TGTGCCAGCAGCTTACGACAGGCCCCCTATGGCTACACCTTC
TRBV5-1,NA,TRBJ2-3,NA,CASSLGIDRHTDTQYF,TGCGCCAGCAGCTTGGGGATAGACAGACACACAGATACGCAGTATTTT
TRBV7-9,once,TRBJ2-3,TRBD2,CASRPGTSGTTDTQYF,TGTGCCAGCAGGCCCGGGACTAGCGGGACGACAGATACGCAGTATTTT
TRBV18,NA,TRBJ1-1,TRBD1,CASSPDRASNTEAFF,TGTGCCAGCTCACCGGACAGGGCGAGCAACACTGAAGCTTTCTTT
TRBV4-2,NA,TRBJ2-1,TRBD2,CASSLGLAVFDEQFF,TGTGCCAGCAGCCTGGGACTAGCGGTATTCGATGAGCAGTTCTTC
TRBV4-3,NA,TRBJ2-2,TRBD2,CASSQDRDGRATGELFF,TGCGCCAGCAGCCAAGATCGAGACGGGAGGGCCACCGGGGAGCTGTTTTTT
TRBV19,NA,TRBJ1-6,NA,CASRPGQNSWSLHF,TGTGCCAGTAGACCCGGACAGAACTCCTGGTCCCTCCACTTT
TRBV6-5,NA,TRBJ1-2,NA,CASSYGAPYGYTF,TGTGCCAGCAGTTACGGGGCCCCCTATGGCTACACCTTC
TRBV11-2,NA,TRBJ2-3,NA,CASSLGGTDTQYF,TGTGCCAGCAGCTTAGGAGGCACAGATACGCAGTATTTT
TRBV29-1,NA,TRBJ1-4,NA,CSVGSGREKLFF,TGCAGCGTTGGGAGCGGCCGTGAAAAACTGTTTTTT
TRBV7-9,once,TRBJ2-1,NA,CASSSNHRLGNEQFF,TGTGCCAGCAGCTCCAATCACAGGTTGGGGAATGAGCAGTTCTTC
TRBV11-3,NA,TRBJ2-2,TRBD2,CASSLLAGGGELFF,TGTGCCAGCAGCTTACTAGCGGGAGGTGGGGAGCTGTTTTTT
TRBV25-1,NA,TRBJ2-7,NA,CASRPRLSGSDYEQYF,TGTGCCAGCAGACCGCGACTAAGCGGGTCCGACTACGAGCAGTACTTC
TRBV7-9,NA,TRBJ1-4,NA,CASSLGQAPNEKLFF,TGTGCCAGCAGCTTAGGTCAAGCACCTAATGAAAAACTGTTTTTT
TRBV4-1,few,TRBJ2-7,NA,CASSQSRHSGSFTYEQYF,TGCGCCAGCAGCCAATCCCGTCATAGCGGTTCATTTACCTACGAGCAGTACTTC
TRBV7-9,NA,TRBJ1-6,TRBD1,CASSLEGARSPLHF,TGTGCCAGCAGCTTGGAGGGGGCGCGTTCACCCCTCCACTTT
TRBV23-1,NA,TRBJ1-4,NA,CASSQFDRFNEKLFF,TGCGCCAGCAGTCAATTCGACAGGTTTAATGAAAAACTGTTTTTT
TRBV11-2,NA,TRBJ2-5,NA,CASSPYPGAGKETQYF,TGTGCCAGCAGCCCCTACCCTGGTGCGGGCAAAGAGACCCAGTACTTC
TRBV9,NA,TRBJ2-1,NA,CASSGYGGDRLSYNEQFF,TGTGCCAGCAGCGGCTACGGAGGGGATCGACTCTCCTACAATGAGCAGTTCTTC
TRBV18,NA,TRBJ2-7,TRBD2,CASSPPNPAGSLYEQYF,TGTGCCAGCTCACCACCTAACCCAGCGGGAAGTCTATACGAGCAGTACTTC